Sequencing of this TCR beta chain was carried out in a study of shared clonotypes between healthy human individuals. Overall study findings and caveats: In general, naive subsets displayed greater estimated richness than memory subsets did.

Concerning this clone itself: Antigen unknown.

TCRdb keeps only in-frame clones here, not all; method: immunoSEQ multiplex PCR. The sample yields around 2.1 million clones, 90% to 96% seen once. The CDR3 is 13 amino acids. CDR1 and CDR2 (germline): SQVTM, ANQGSEA. The TCR was taken from a man aged 18 to 35 in good health. This chain links TRBV29-1 with TRBJ2-5, with 9 nucleotides matching TRBD2. Sequencing was done on a sample of naive CD4+ T cells sorted from blood. Subset specified: CD45RA+ positively selected. The CDR3 DNA is TGCAGTTCCCGAGCGGGGGGTCGAGAGACCCAGTACTTC. Protein product: CSSRAGGRETQYF.